This entry lists 30 T cell receptor beta chains sequenced from one sample in a study of T cell responses to AZD1222 COVID-19 vaccine. Sequenced by immunoSEQ multiplex PCR; TCRdb stores in-frame clones only, minus some. The sample consists of about 50,000 clones, approximately 89% of them appearing once. This specimen consisted of peripheral blood, obtained on day 0 of MenACWY control vaccination. These receptors originate from an adult in good health.

The DNA of the CDR3 is TGTGCCAGCAGTTACTACAGCAATCAGCCCCAGCATTTT. Translating gives CASSYYSNQPQHF. This chain joins TRBV6-6 and TRBJ1-5; no firm D call. CDR1 and CDR2 from the germline V gene are MNHNY and SVGAGI (reference sequence). V lost 1 base and J lost 1, with 2 bases in between. There are 13 residues in the CDR3.

J is TRBJ1-5 and V is TRBV7-9, with TRBD1 matching 7 bases. With V trimmed by 3 bases and J by 2 bases, 10 bases remained unmatched. The germline gives CDR1 SEHNR, CDR2 FQNEAQ (reference sequence). The CDR3 runs to 17 residues. CDR3 sequence (DNA): TGTGCCAGCAGCTTGGGCGCCAGGGGGGAAGGCAATCAGCCCCAGCATTTT. Its translation: CASSLGARGEGNQPQHF.

A single count supports this clone. The V and J genes are TRBV7-2 and TRBJ2-3; 12 bases agree with TRBD2. CDR1 and CDR2 (germline): SGHTA, FQGNSA. After removal of 5 bases from V and 4 bases from J, the junction contained 7 bases not matched to a gene. The CDR3 spans 16 residues. CDR3 in DNA: TGTGCCAGCAGCAGGAGACTAGCGGGAGTGTCAGATACGCAGTATTTT. Translating gives CASSRRLAGVSDTQYF.

The DNA for the CDR3 is TGTGCCAGCAGTTTAATTCCTTCGAGCGGGAGAAACATTCAGTACTTC. This encodes CASSLIPSSGRNIQYF. This chain connects TRBV28 to TRBJ2-4, with 8 bases identical to TRBD2. V dropped 2 bases and J dropped 6; count of bases not matched to a gene: 9. Germline-derived CDR1 and CDR2 are MDHEN and SYDVKM. This CDR3 region has 16 residues.

A few counts support this clone. CDR3 in DNA: TGCGCCAGCAGCCAAGATCCGACCTGGGGCGGCTACACCTTC. It translates to CASSQDPTWGGYTF. The gene calls are TRBV4-3 and TRBJ1-2; D might be TRBD1 (5 bases). This CDR3 region has 14 residues. Trimming took off 0 bases at V and 8 bases at J, with 13 bases between the two ends. The germline V gene encodes CDR1 LGHNA and CDR2 YSLEER.

This chain uses TRBV5-8 with TRBJ2-2; D uncertain. V was pared by 2 bases and J by 4 bases, with 9 bases between. This CDR3 comprises 14 residues. Germline lookup yields CDR1 SGHTS and CDR2 YDEGEE. CDR3: CASSFGLGTGELFF. CDR3 DNA: TGTGCCAGCAGCTTCGGCCTAGGCACCGGGGAGCTGTTTTTT. Full variable domain (missing parts from reference TRBV5-8 and TRBJ2-2): EAGVTQSPTHLIKTRGQQATLRCSPISGHTSVYWYQQALGLGLQFLLWYDEGEERNRGNFPPRFSGRQFPNYSSELNVNALELEDSALYLCASSFGLGTGELFFGEGSRLTVL.

The chain links TRBV27 to TRBJ1-1; D not certain. The germline gives CDR1 MNHEY, CDR2 SMNVEV (reference sequence). V lost 6 bases and J 0 bases, leaving 11 bases between the germline ends. The CDR3 extends over 14 amino acids. In nucleotides, the CDR3 is TGTGCCAGCAGCTCAGCTTGGGTGAACACTGAAGCTTTCTTT. It specifies CASSSAWVNTEAFF.

The chain is built from TRBV28 and TRBJ2-7; 7 nucleotides line up with TRBD2. V trimming: 5 bases; J trimming: 0 bases; junction bases outside the gene matches: 7. This CDR3 is built from 15 residues. CDR1 and CDR2 (germline): MDHEN, SYDVKM. CDR3 residues: CASSKAGTASYEQYF. DNA of the CDR3: TGTGCCAGCAGTAAAGCGGGGACTGCCTCCTACGAGCAGTACTTC.

CDR3 sequence: CATSKDRLGGYTF. CDR3 bases: TGTGCCACCAGCAAGGACAGGCTCGGGGGCTACACCTTC. This chain links TRBV15 with TRBJ1-2, with TRBD1 matching over 7 bases. The ends lost 4 bases at V and 8 bases at J; junction bases unmatched: 7. The CDR3 spans 13 residues. Germline loops: CDR1 LNHNV, CDR2 YYDKDF (reference sequence).

This chain uses TRBV27 with TRBJ2-7; a possible D gene is TRBD1 (6 bases). With 5 bases removed from V and 2 bases from J, the gap between germline ends came to 10 bases. Per germline, CDR1 MNHEY and CDR2 SMNVEV (reference sequence). This CDR3 has 13 residues. The CDR3 DNA follows: TGTGCCAGCAGTCTCCGACAGGCCTACGAGCAGTACTTC. It encodes CASSLRQAYEQYF.

The CDR3 sequence is CASSTPGNSPLHF. In nucleotides, the CDR3 is TGTGCCAGCAGCACCCCCGGGAATTCACCCCTCCACTTT. V usage is TRBV5-5 and J usage is TRBJ1-6; D gene uncertain. The CDR3 is 13 amino acids. With 4 bases removed from V and 7 bases from J, the gap between germline ends came to 9 bases. Germline lookup yields CDR1 SGHKS and CDR2 YYEKEE (reference sequence).

This clone was counted a single time. The chain is built from TRBV28 and TRBJ1-2; 9 positions match TRBD1. The J segment lost 5 bases and the V segment lost 5 bases, leaving 9 bases of the junction unmatched. The CDR3 has 15 residues. The germline V gene has CDR1 MDHEN and CDR2 SYDVKM. The CDR3 DNA is TGTGCCAGCAGTCCATCCGGGACAGGGTCTTATGGCTACACCTTC. It yields the protein CASSPSGTGSYGYTF.

V and J are TRBV27 and TRBJ2-1; 10 positions agree with TRBD2. V shed 9 bases, J shed 8 bases, and the junction held 10 bases outside the gene matches. Germline CDR1 and CDR2: MNHEY and SMNVEV (reference sequence). The CDR3 extends over 14 amino acids. The CDR3 DNA follows: TGTGCCAGAATGAGCGGGAGGGCCTGGGATGAGCAGTTCTTC. This encodes CARMSGRAWDEQFF.

V and J are TRBV18 and TRBJ2-5, with D tentatively TRBD2 (5 bases). V was cut by 3 bases and J by 5 bases, with 22 bases left in between. This CDR3 region has 17 residues. Germline CDR1 is KGHSH and CDR2 is LQKENI. The CDR3 DNA follows: TGTGCCAGCTCACCCGGGGTGATTGGCCTAGCTTCGGAGACCCAGTACTTC. It translates to CASSPGVIGLASETQYF.

This clone was counted once. CDR3 nucleotides: TGCAGCGGTCAGGGGTCCCTCAATGAGGCCCAGTACTTC. Residues: CSGQGSLNEAQYF. The chain joins TRBV29-1 to TRBJ2-5; D perhaps matches TRBD1 (6 bases). Germline V gene data show CDR1 as SQVTM and CDR2 as ANQGSEA. This CDR3 has 13 residues. V lost 7 bases and J 9 bases, leaving 21 bases between the germline ends.

V gene TRBV7-2 combines with J gene TRBJ2-5; D might be TRBD2 (6 bases). This CDR3 contains 15 residues. Trimming cost V 6 bases and J 5 bases, with 19 bases left between them. Per the germline V gene, CDR1 is SGHTA and CDR2 is FQGNSA. CDR3 sequence: CASRPRRDSGETQYF. The DNA for the CDR3 is TGTGCCAGCAGGCCGAGGAGGGATTCAGGGGAGACCCAGTACTTC.

V gene TRBV12-5 combines with J gene TRBJ2-3, with no clear D. Germline values: CDR1 LGHNT, CDR2 FRNRAP. Trimming left V 7 bases short and J 5 bases short, with 13 bases between. This CDR3 has 13 residues. The CDR3 DNA sequence: TGTGCTAGTGCCGTAAGCAGCCGAGATACGCAGTATTTT. It is translated as CASAVSSRDTQYF.

The rearrangement links TRBV24-1 to TRBJ1-1, with 10 bases identical to TRBD1. Germline CDR1 KGHDR, CDR2 SFDVKD. With V trimmed by 3 bases and J by 4 bases, 4 bases remained unmatched. The CDR3 contains 15 residues. CDR3 nucleotide sequence: TGTGCCACCAGTGATCCCCGGACAGGGGGCACTGAAGCTTTCTTT. Protein sequence: CATSDPRTGGTEAFF.

This clone was counted once. The rearrangement uses TRBV3-1 (or the pseudogene TRBV3-2) and TRBJ2-5, with D perhaps matching TRBD2 (6 bases). CDR3 length: 16 amino acids. Germline V CDR1 and CDR2: LGHDT, YNNKEL (reference sequence). V lost 5 bases and J 5 bases, leaving 21 bases between the germline ends. The CDR3 here is CASSYRGQVGGETQYF. In nucleotides, the CDR3 is TGTGCCAGCAGCTACCGTGGGCAGGTCGGAGGGGAGACCCAGTACTTC.

CDR3 loop: CASSDSDRGNEQFF. In DNA, the CDR3 is TGTGCCAGCAGTGATTCGGACAGGGGAAATGAGCAGTTCTTC. V is TRBV6-4 and J is TRBJ2-1, with 9 bases aligning to TRBD1. The CDR3 is 14 amino acids. Germline CDR1 and CDR2: MRHNA and SNTAGT. The V segment lost 3 bases and the J segment 7 bases; nucleotides outside the gene matches: 4.

V gene TRBV11-2 combines with J gene TRBJ2-7, with 9 bases aligning to TRBD1. The V gene end was trimmed by 5 bases and the J gene end by 3 bases; junction bases not matched to a gene: 8. Germline lookup yields CDR1 SGHAT and CDR2 FQNNGV. The CDR3 covers 15 residues. This CDR3 is CASSVGTGNHYEQYF. The CDR3 nucleotides read TGTGCCAGCAGCGTCGGGACAGGGAATCACTACGAGCAGTACTTC. Based on the CDR3 plus reference TRBV11-2 and TRBJ2-7, the full variable domain is EAGVAQSPRYKIIEKRQSVAFWCNPISGHATLYWYQQILGQGPKLLIQFQNNGVVDDSQLPKDRFSAERLKGVDSTLKIQPAKLEDSAVYLCASSVGTGNHYEQYFGPGTRLTVT.

V is TRBV7-2 and J is TRBJ2-3; D is possibly TRBD2 (6 bases). This CDR3 comprises 14 residues. V lost 1 base to trimming and J lost 4 bases, with 9 bases between them. Germline CDR1 SGHTA, CDR2 FQGNSA. The CDR3 region is CASSLGRVPDTQYF. In DNA, the CDR3 is TGTGCCAGCAGCTTAGGGAGGGTTCCAGATACGCAGTATTTT.

This chain uses TRBV7-2 with TRBJ2-3; D is perhaps TRBD2 (6 bases). The CDR3 has 13 residues. Germline CDR1 is SGHTA and CDR2 is FQGNSA. V was clipped by 6 bases and J by 4 bases, with 11 bases between them. The chain's CDR3 is CASSRDFSDTQYF. CDR3 sequence (DNA): TGTGCCAGCAGTCGGGACTTTTCAGATACGCAGTATTTT.

The V gene is TRBV5-1, the J gene TRBJ2-7; either TRBD1 or TRBD2 may fit D (5 bases each). V shed 0 bases and J shed 7 bases, with 11 bases lying between them. The CDR3 length is 13 residues. Looked up from germline, CDR1 is SGHRS and CDR2 is YFSETQ. The CDR3 sequence is CASSLDGTGEQYF. The CDR3 DNA reads as TGCGCCAGCAGCTTGGACGGGACGGGGGAGCAGTACTTC.

The rearrangement uses TRBV7-9 and TRBJ2-7; tentative D call: TRBD1 (6 bases). This CDR3 contains 14 residues. Trimming took 4 bases from V and 3 from J, leaving 13 bases between them. Germline V gives CDR1 SEHNR, CDR2 FQNEAQ (reference sequence). CDR3 amino acids: CASSSAGAYYEQYF. As DNA, the CDR3 is TGTGCCAGCAGCTCGGCAGGGGCTTACTACGAGCAGTACTTC. Drawing the rest from reference TRBV7-9 and TRBJ2-7, the complete variable domain is DTGVSQNPRHKITKRGQNVTFRCDPISEHNRLYWYRQTLGQGPEFLTYFQNEAQLEKSRLLSDRFSAERPKGSFSTLEIQRTEQGDSAMYLCASSSAGAYYEQYFGPGTRLTVT.

The chain combines TRBV18 with TRBJ1-1; D is unresolved. This CDR3 has 13 amino acids. With 2 bases removed from V and 5 bases from J, the gap between germline ends came to 9 bases. Germline loops: CDR1 KGHSH, CDR2 LQKENI. The CDR3 sequence: CASSPSRETEAFF. CDR3 nucleotide sequence: TGTGCCAGCTCACCATCGAGGGAAACTGAAGCTTTCTTT.

The rearrangement uses TRBV5-6 and TRBJ2-5; TRBD2 is a possible D gene (5 bases). The V gene lost 2 bases and the J gene lost 5 bases, with 13 bases spanning the gap. The CDR3 spans 14 residues. Germline values: CDR1 SGHDT, CDR2 YYEEEE. The CDR3 sequence: CASSLPLVSETQYF. The CDR3 DNA reads as TGTGCCAGCAGCTTACCACTAGTCTCGGAGACCCAGTACTTC.

This chain uses TRBV5-6 with TRBJ1-2, with D unresolved. CDR1 and CDR2 (germline): SGHDT, YYEEEE. The CDR3 loop spans 12 amino acids. V lost 9 bases to trimming and J lost 8 bases, with 17 bases between them. This CDR3 reads CATTLEGSGYTF. The CDR3 DNA follows: TGTGCCACTACATTGGAGGGATCGGGCTACACCTTC. The entire variable domain, with the rest obtained from reference TRBV5-6 and TRBJ1-2, is as follows: DAGVTQSPTHLIKTRGQQVTLRCSPKSGHDTVSWYQQALGQGPQFIFQYYEEEERQRGNFPDRFSGHQFPNYSSELNVNALLLGDSALYLCATTLEGSGYTFGSGTRLTVV.

V and J are TRBV15 and TRBJ2-7, with D tentatively TRBD1 (6 bases). The CDR3 length is 16 residues. Looked up from germline, CDR1 is LNHNV and CDR2 is YYDKDF (reference sequence). V was pared by 5 bases and J by 2 bases, with 19 bases between. In DNA, the CDR3 is TGTGCCACCAGCGATCAACTTCGACAGGAGACCTACGAGCAGTACTTC. Amino acids: CATSDQLRQETYEQYF.

The J gene is TRBJ1-6, the V gene TRBV11-2; no clear D gene. The CDR3 has 16 residues. The V end lost 4 bases, the J end lost 10 bases, and 20 bases lay between the germline ends. Germline CDR1 reads SGHAT; CDR2 reads FQNNGV. CDR3 DNA sequence: TGTGCCAGCAGCTCAAACACCCAAAGGGAGAACTCACCCCTCCACTTT. It encodes CASSSNTQRENSPLHF.